A single sample is the source of the 7 T cell receptor beta chains below, sequenced in a study of shared clonotypes between healthy human individuals (dated by TCRdb to the early 2020s). The library was obtained by the immunoSEQ multiplex PCR assay. As stored in TCRdb, this immuneACCESS dataset retains in-frame rearrangements with V and J assigned. A fraction of the clones does not appear; measured against another copy, unresolved V genes explain less than half of the discrepancy, and the remainder lacks a known reason. The sample records approximately 2,200,000 clones, roughly 91% of which are singletons. The ten largest clones take up approximately 1.7% of the sample. CD8 naive samples were CD45RO-negative cells positively selected for CCR7, giving a CD45RA+CCR7+ population that excluded TemRA cells. Sequencing was done on a sample of naive CD8+ T cells from PBMCs. Interpreted using the paper, the cell subset or site label stands for: CD45RA+CCR7+. The receptors derive from a man between 18 and 29 years old in good health. Some clones in this sample may be carry-over from other donors' samples.

Remarks on this clone: This sample includes further DNA sequences coding for the same CDR3. V and J are TRBV9 and TRBJ2-7; no firm D call. Between the trimmed V and J ends, which lost 3 bases and 4 bases, there was a span of 8 bases. This CDR3 spans 12 amino acids. CDR1 is SGDLS and CDR2 is YYNGEE in the germline V gene. The CDR3 DNA reads as TGTGCCAGCAGCGCATTTCTATACGAGCAGTACTTC. This sequence encodes CASSAFLYEQYF.

This clone occurred once. The chain employs TRBV10-3 and TRBJ2-7; 7 nucleotides match TRBD2. The germline CDR1 and CDR2 sequences are ENHRY and SYGVKD. The CDR3 covers 15 residues. The V and J ends lost 4 bases and 1 base, in that order; junction bases with no gene match: 7. This chain's CDR3 is CAISVAGEVSYEQYF. The CDR3 DNA reads as TGTGCCATCAGTGTGGCGGGAGAGGTTTCCTACGAGCAGTACTTC.

The chain uses TRBV28 and TRBJ2-7; D is ambiguous. V was trimmed by 3 bases and J by 6 bases, leaving 15 bases between them. CDR1 is MDHEN and CDR2 is SYDVKM in the germline V gene. The CDR3 is made up of 14 amino acids. In nucleotides, the CDR3 is TGTGCCAGCAGTTTTTATTCAGACCCGGCCGAGCAGTACTTC. Its translation: CASSFYSDPAEQYF. Combining the CDR3 with reference TRBV28 and TRBJ2-7 gives the whole variable domain DVKVTQSSRYLVKRTGEKVFLECVQDMDHENMFWYRQDPGLGLRLIYFSYDVKMKEKGDIPEGYSVSREKKERFSLILESASTNQTSMYLCASSFYSDPAEQYFGPGTRLTVT.

The V call is TRBV2, the J call TRBJ1-3, with 7 bases matching TRBD1. With 6 bases clipped from V and 2 bases from J, the junction kept 10 bases outside the gene matches. CDR1 is SNHLY and CDR2 is FYNNEI in the germline V gene. This CDR3 spans 16 amino acids. This chain's CDR3 is CASSARQGWPGNTIYF. In DNA form, the CDR3 reads TGTGCCAGCAGCGCCCGACAGGGTTGGCCTGGAAACACCATATATTTT.

V usage is TRBV11-2 and J usage is TRBJ2-1; the match to TRBD2 covers 8 bases. CDR1 is SGHAT, CDR2 FQNNGV, per germline. The CDR3 has 17 residues. V lost 2 bases to trimming and J lost 3 bases; unmatched junction nucleotides: 9. CDR3 in amino acids: CASSLTATSGHYNEQFF. The CDR3 bases are TGTGCCAGCAGCTTAACCGCCACTAGCGGACACTACAATGAGCAGTTCTTC.

This clone was seen only once. The chain uses TRBV9 and TRBJ2-1; 15 nucleotides match TRBD2. There are 16 residues in the CDR3. In germline, CDR1 is SGDLS, CDR2 YYNGEE. Losses at the gene ends were 3 bases for V and 8 bases for J; bases not matched to a gene: 6. CDR3 amino acids: CASSGTSGRAPDEQFF. The CDR3 DNA is TGTGCCAGCAGCGGGACTAGCGGGAGGGCCCCCGATGAGCAGTTCTTC.

This sequence joins TRBV6-1 and TRBJ1-1, with D uncertain. The CDR3 has 13 residues. Trimming removed 7 bases at V and 3 bases at J, with 12 bases between. CDR1 and CDR2 (germline): MNHNS, SASEGT. DNA of the CDR3: TGTGCCAGCACCGAGGGCAGACACACTGAAGCTTTCTTT. Translated: CASTEGRHTEAFF.